This TCR beta chain was obtained from a study of graft-versus-host responses after intestinal transplantation (dated by TCRdb to about 2021). In the study overall: The transplants that recipients got were multivisceral, liver-intestinal, or isolated intestinal. Every recipient was given anti-thymocyte globulin induction, followed by 3 to 4 years of maintenance tacrolimus and steroids. After intestinal transplantation, graft-versus-host and host-versus-graft alloreactive T cell clones in the graft, circulation and bone marrow were tracked using bulk TCR-beta CDR3 sequencing. Alloreactive clones were identified by sequencing pre-transplant mixed lymphocyte reaction products and comparing these products with unstimulated pre-transplant donor and recipient T cells. The cohort enrolled some 23 intestinal transplant recipients including one retransplant, and a few patients lacking pretransplant specimens were excluded. Donor T cell macrochimerism was defined as a peak of at least 4% donor T cells among recipient peripheral blood mononuclear cells. Instead of going to the commercial service, samples from a few later patients were sequenced in-house on an Illumina MiSeq and processed with MiXCR.

Library method: the immunoSEQ multiplex PCR assay. For most patients, genomic DNA was isolated with the Qiagen DNeasy Blood and Tissue Kit and shipped frozen to Adaptive Biotechnologies for TCR sequencing. For most patients, genomic DNA was subjected to high-throughput TCR-beta CDR3 sequencing by Adaptive Biotechnologies. From the authors' description of their analysis: Adaptive's ImmunoSEQ software was the source of the TCR sequencing data for approximately 18 patients, while a few other patients were processed with MiXCR and VDJtools. CD4 versus CD8 sorting errors were corrected by removing sequences found in both subsets at a frequency ratio below 5:1. Because the origin of CDR3 nucleotide sequences shared between donor and recipient could not be assigned, those sequences were removed. At least 2-fold expansion over unstimulated cells and a minimum CFSE-low frequency of 0.002% (template counts) or 0.001% (read counts) were required for clones to be classified as alloreactive. Clones detected in sequenced pre-transplant spleen, lymph node, or MLR CFSE-low populations of the donor or recipient were defined as mappable. The cumulative frequency of alloreactive clones was calculated as a percentage of all sequences, weighted by copy number. Not all clones reach the TCRdb copy of this immuneACCESS table, which keeps in-frame sequences only. Checked studies attribute under half of the gap to unresolved V genes and leave the rest unexplained. The DNA gave D and trimming, while V, J and clone size come from that table. This sample has roughly 64,000 clones in its table, and more than 85% of those were observed once. The top ten clones comprise 1.5% to 2% of the sample.

Worth noting for this clone: There is no known antigen for this receptor. There are no base qualities to consult, and no much larger clone falls within one base.

Per the germline V gene, MNHEY is the CDR1 and SVGAGI is the CDR2. V gives up 4 bases and J gives up 2 bases, and the segment between their germline ends measures 8 bases. CDR3 length: 13 amino acids, cysteine to phenylalanine. The CDR3 DNA has 39 bases and is translated from base 1. What the study reported, not specific to this receptor: GvH clones were found in recipient bone marrow, and some of the GvH clones appeared earlier in ileal mucosa or blood, which is consistent with an intestinal mucosal origin. High GvH to HvG T cell clonal ratios were observed in the allografts of patients with donor T cell macrochimerism. The relatively low number and heterogeneity of intestinal transplant patients limited the conclusions. Early after transplant, peak levels of circulating GvH clones were associated with declines in HvG clones.

Explained via the paper, the time point label denotes: cells obtained before transplantation from donor or recipient. CD3+CD4+ and CD3+CD8+ populations were FACS-sorted from unstimulated pre-transplant donor and recipient cells taken from spleen or lymph nodes. The V gene is TRBV6-5 and the J gene is TRBJ2-5; the D gene is perhaps TRBD1, from 6 matching bases. This receptor was taken from a human donor who was the organ donor for an intestinal transplant. The sample here was unstimulated CD8+ T cells sorted from spleen or lymph node cells, taken before transplant. The DNA sequence follows: TGTGCCAGCAGTTTCGGGACACAAGAGACCCAGTACTTC. This encodes CASSFGTQETQYF.